This T cell receptor (beta chain) was sequenced in a study of shared clonotypes between healthy human individuals. Study-wide results and caveats: The study found about 5% of naive CD4 clonotypes shared across a handful of donors. Sequencing depth was a factor that was expected to affect clonotype sharing among donors.

Sequenced by immunoSEQ multiplex PCR; TCRdb stores in-frame clones only, minus some. This sample has under 2,500,000 clones, with approximately 96% found just once. Germline trimming cut 6 bases from V and 6 bases from J; bases unmatched to any gene: 5. The CDR3 runs to 13 residues. Germline CDR1 ENHRY, CDR2 SYGVKD. Remarks on this clone: Its specificity is not known.

The sequence was collected from a man younger than 35 in good health. This sequence joins TRBV10-3 and TRBJ2-7, with 10 bases identical to TRBD1. Sequences were obtained from naive CD4+ T cells sorted from blood. Described subset: CD45RA+ positively selected. CDR3 loop: CAIRSGTGVEQYF. The CDR3 DNA follows: TGTGCCATCAGATCCGGGACAGGGGTCGAGCAGTACTTC.